This T cell receptor beta chain was profiled in a study of CD8+CD57+ T cells in acquired aplastic anemia. Study conclusions and caveats: Roughly 27 sequences, all CD8+ CDR3, were shared between patients and controls.

Genomic DNA served as template for TCR beta VDJ and CDR3 profiling. TCRdb recomputed calls from the reads with MiXCR, one row per CDR3 protein. The data show 260,000 or so distinct CDR3 sequences, with approximately 80% seen just once and approximately 40% held by the top ten. As concerns this clonotype: Its antigen is not known.

The patients chosen for sequencing had shown expansion of CD8+CD57+ cells (detected by flow cytometry). Each of the patients presented with severe acquired aplastic anemia. The V segment lost 6 bases and the J segment 1 base; nucleotides outside the gene matches: 6. Germline CDR1 is SNHLY and CDR2 is FYNNEI. The length of the CDR3 is 15 residues. The TCR sequence derives from a human donor with aplastic anemia. Sequences were obtained from sorted CD4+, CD8+, or CD8+CD57+ T cells (not recorded which) from PBMCs. The chain carries TRBV2 and TRBJ1-3, with 7 bases matching TRBD1. CDR3 residues: CASRVSGQSGNTIYF. Here the CDR3 DNA reads TGTGCCAGCAGAGTTTCGGGACAGTCTGGAAACACCATATATTTT. Drawing the rest from reference TRBV2 and TRBJ1-3, the complete variable domain is EPEVTQTPSHQVTQMGQEVILRCVPISNHLYFYWYRQILGQKVEFLVSFYNNEISEKSEIFDDQFSVERPDGSNFTLKIRSTKLEDSAMYFCASRVSGQSGNTIYFGEGSWLTVV.